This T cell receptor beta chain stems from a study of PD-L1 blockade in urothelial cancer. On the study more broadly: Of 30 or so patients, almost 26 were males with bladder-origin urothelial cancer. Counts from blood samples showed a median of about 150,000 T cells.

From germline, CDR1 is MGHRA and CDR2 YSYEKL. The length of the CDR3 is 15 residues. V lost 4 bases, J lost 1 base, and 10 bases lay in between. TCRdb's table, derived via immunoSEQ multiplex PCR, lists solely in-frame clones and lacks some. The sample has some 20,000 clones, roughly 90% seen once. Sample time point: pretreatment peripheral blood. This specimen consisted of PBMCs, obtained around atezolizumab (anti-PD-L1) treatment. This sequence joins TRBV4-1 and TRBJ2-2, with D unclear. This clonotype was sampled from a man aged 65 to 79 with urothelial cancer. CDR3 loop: CASSRSEQNTGELFF. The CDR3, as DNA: TGCGCCAGCAGCCGGAGTGAGCAGAACACCGGGGAGCTGTTTTTT.